The clone carrying this T cell receptor (beta chain) was seen a single time. As yet, its antigen is unknown. The data stem from a study of cytomegalovirus exposure and HLA in healthy donors. The PCR ran on 60 Vbeta and 13 Jbeta primers. Libraries were prepared by immunoSEQ multiplex PCR; TCRdb keeps only in-frame clonotypes and omits some of them. The sample has roughly 120,000 clones; more than 60% are singletons. The CDR3 has 12 residues. Germline CDR1 is MDHEN and CDR2 is SYDVKM. V lost 8 bases and J 4 bases, leaving 12 bases between the germline ends. Study-level results: Across donors, sequencing depth was assumed by presence/absence analyses to be roughly uniform. Some V segments, TRBV6-2 and TRBV6-3 among them, were indistinguishable and were therefore excluded.

V usage is TRBV28 and J usage is TRBJ2-7, with a tentative D call TRBD1 (6 bases). This clonotype was obtained from a woman in her thirties or forties in good health and CMV-seropositive. The sequencing sample was made of PBMCs. CDR3 coding DNA: TGTGCCAGCGGCCGGACAGTTTACGAGCAGTACTTC. Encoded protein: CASGRTVYEQYF.